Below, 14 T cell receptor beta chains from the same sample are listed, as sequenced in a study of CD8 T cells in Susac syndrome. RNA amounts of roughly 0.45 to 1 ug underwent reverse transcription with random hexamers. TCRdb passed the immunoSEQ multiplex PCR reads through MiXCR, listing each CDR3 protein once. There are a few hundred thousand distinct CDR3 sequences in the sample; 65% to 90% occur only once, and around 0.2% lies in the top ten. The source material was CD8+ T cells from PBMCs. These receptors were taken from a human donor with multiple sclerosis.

DNA of the CDR3: TGTGCCAGCCAAAGACAGGATAGCAATCAGCCCCAGCATTTT. Its translation is CASQRQDSNQPQHF. The J gene is TRBJ1-5, the V gene TRBV28; D is possibly TRBD1 (6 bases). There are 14 residues in the CDR3. The V gene lost 8 bases and the J gene lost 0 bases, with 11 bases spanning the gap. The germline gives CDR1 MDHEN, CDR2 SYDVKM.

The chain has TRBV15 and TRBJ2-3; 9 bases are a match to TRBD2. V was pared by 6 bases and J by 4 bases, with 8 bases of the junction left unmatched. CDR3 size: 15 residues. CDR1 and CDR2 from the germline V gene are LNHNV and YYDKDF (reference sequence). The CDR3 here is CATSLSGSWPDTQYF. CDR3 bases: TGTGCCACCAGTCTTAGCGGGAGCTGGCCAGATACGCAGTATTTT.

This CDR3 is CASSPLPGQAVIGELFF. The CDR3 bases are TGCGCCAGCAGCCCTCTCCCCGGACAAGCGGTTATCGGGGAGCTGTTTTTT. V usage is TRBV5-1 and J usage is TRBJ2-2; D possibly matches TRBD1 or TRBD2 (5 bases each). This CDR3 comprises 17 residues. Germline CDR1 and CDR2: SGHRS and YFSETQ. V lost 4 bases and J lost 7, with 23 bases in between.

CDR3 bases: TGTGCCAACTCCCCACCGGGGGACAGGCCCCAAGAGACCCAGTACTTC. Protein sequence: CANSPPGDRPQETQYF. J is TRBJ2-5 and V is TRBV19; TRBD1 matches at 8 bases. The CDR3 consists of 16 residues. CDR1 is LNHDA and CDR2 is SQIVND in the germline V gene (reference sequence). With V trimmed by 10 bases and J by 1 base, 14 bases remained unmatched. The complete variable domain, with remaining parts taken from reference TRBV19 and TRBJ2-5, reads DGGITQSPKYLFRKEGQNVTLSCEQNLNHDAMYWYRQDPGQGLRLIYYSQIVNDFQKGDIAEGYSVSREKKESFPLTVTSAQKNPTAFYLCANSPPGDRPQETQYFGPGTRLLVL.

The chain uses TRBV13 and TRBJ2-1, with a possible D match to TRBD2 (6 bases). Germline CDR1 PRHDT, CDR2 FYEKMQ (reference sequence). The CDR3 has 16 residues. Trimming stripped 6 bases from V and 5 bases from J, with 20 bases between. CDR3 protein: CASSTRLVTDHNEQFF. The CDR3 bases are TGTGCCAGCAGTACCAGACTAGTTACCGATCACAATGAGCAGTTCTTC. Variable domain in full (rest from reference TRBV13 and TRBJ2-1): AAGVIQSPRHLIKEKRETATLKCYPIPRHDTVYWYQQGPGQDPQFLISFYEKMQSDKGSIPDRFSAQQFSDYHSELNMSSLELGDSALYFCASSTRLVTDHNEQFFGPGTRLTVL.

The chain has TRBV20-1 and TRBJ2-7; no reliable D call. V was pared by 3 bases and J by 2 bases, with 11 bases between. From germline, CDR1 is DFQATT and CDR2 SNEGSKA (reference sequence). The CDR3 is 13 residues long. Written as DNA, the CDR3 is TGCAGTGCTAGCCGACACAGAACCTACGAGCAGTACTTC. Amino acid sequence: CSASRHRTYEQYF.

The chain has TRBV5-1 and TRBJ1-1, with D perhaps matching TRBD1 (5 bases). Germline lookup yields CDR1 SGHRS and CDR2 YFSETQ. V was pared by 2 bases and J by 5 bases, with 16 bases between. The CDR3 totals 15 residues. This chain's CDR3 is CASSFAAGRGTEAFF. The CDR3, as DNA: TGCGCCAGCAGCTTTGCGGCAGGGAGAGGTACTGAAGCTTTCTTT.

The CDR3 DNA reads as TGTGCCAGTAACAAGGGGGGCCTAAGCAATCAGCCCCAGCATTTT. Translated, it gives CASNKGGLSNQPQHF. The chain employs TRBV19 and TRBJ1-5, with D tentatively TRBD1 (6 bases). The CDR3 spans 15 residues. V lost 7 bases and J lost 1, with 14 bases in between. Germline V gene data show CDR1 as LNHDA and CDR2 as SQIVND (reference sequence).

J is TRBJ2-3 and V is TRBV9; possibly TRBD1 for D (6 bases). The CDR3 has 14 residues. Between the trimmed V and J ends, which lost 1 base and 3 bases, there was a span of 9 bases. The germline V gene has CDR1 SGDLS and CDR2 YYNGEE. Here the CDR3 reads CASSVSGATDTQYF. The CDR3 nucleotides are TGTGCCAGCAGCGTATCAGGGGCAACAGATACGCAGTATTTT.

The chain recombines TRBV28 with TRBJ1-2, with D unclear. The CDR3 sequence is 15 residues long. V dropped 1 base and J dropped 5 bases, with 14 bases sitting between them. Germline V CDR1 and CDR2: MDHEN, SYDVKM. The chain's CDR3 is CASSLSPDQLYGYTF. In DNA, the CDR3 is TGTGCCAGCAGTTTATCTCCGGATCAGCTTTATGGCTACACCTTC.

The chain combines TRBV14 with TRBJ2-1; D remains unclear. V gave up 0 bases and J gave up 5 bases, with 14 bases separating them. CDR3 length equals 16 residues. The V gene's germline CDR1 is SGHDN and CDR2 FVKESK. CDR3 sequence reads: CASSQEARLGHNEQFF. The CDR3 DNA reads TGTGCCAGCAGCCAAGAAGCCCGATTGGGCCACAATGAGCAGTTCTTC.

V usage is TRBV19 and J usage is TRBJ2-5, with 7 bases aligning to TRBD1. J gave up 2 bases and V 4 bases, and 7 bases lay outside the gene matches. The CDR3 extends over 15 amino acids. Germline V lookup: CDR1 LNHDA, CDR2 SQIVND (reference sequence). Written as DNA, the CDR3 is TGTGCCAGTAGTACCAGGGACAGTACACAAGAGACCCAGTACTTC. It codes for CASSTRDSTQETQYF. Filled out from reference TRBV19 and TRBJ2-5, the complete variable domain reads DGGITQSPKYLFRKEGQNVTLSCEQNLNHDAMYWYRQDPGQGLRLIYYSQIVNDFQKGDIAEGYSVSREKKESFPLTVTSAQKNPTAFYLCASSTRDSTQETQYFGPGTRLLVL.

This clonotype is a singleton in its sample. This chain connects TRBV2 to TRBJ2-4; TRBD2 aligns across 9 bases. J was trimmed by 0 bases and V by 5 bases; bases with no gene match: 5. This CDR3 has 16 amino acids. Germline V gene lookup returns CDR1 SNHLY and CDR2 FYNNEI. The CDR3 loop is CASSSLAGLAKNIQYF. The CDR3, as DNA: TGTGCCAGCAGTTCTCTAGCGGGACTAGCCAAAAACATTCAGTACTTC.

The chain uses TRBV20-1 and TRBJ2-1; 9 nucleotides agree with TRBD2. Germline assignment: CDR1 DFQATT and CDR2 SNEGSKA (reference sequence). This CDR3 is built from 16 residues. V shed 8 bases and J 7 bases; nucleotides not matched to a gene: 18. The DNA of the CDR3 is TGCAGTCACCCTTACCTTAGCGGGAGCCCCGGTAATGAGCAGTTCTTC. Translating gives CSHPYLSGSPGNEQFF.